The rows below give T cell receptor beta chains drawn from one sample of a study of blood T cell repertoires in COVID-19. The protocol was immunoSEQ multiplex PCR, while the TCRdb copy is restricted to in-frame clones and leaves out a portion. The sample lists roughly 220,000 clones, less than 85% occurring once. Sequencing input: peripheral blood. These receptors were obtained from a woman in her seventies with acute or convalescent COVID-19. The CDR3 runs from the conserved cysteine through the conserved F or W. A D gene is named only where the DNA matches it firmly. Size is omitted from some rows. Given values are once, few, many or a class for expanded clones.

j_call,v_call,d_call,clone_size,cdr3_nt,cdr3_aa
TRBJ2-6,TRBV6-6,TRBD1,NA,TGTGCCAGCACTCTAGGACAGGTCTTAGGGGCCAACGTCCTGACTTTC,CASTLGQVLGANVLTF
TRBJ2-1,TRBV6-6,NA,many,TGTGCCAGCAGTTATTCCCGGGTGTACAATGAGCAGTTCTTC,CASSYSRVYNEQFF
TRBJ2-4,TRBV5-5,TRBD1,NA,TGTGCCAGCAGCTCGGGACAGGGGGATGAAGCCAAAAACATTCAGTACTTC,CASSSGQGDEAKNIQYF
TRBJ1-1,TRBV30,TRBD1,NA,TGTGCCTGGAGTCCACAGGGGGAAACTGAAGCTTTCTTT,CAWSPQGETEAFF
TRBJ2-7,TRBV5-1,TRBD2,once,TGCGCCAGCAGCTTGGGGGGACTAGCGGGAGTTTACGAGCAGTACTTC,CASSLGGLAGVYEQYF
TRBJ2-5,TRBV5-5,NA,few,TGTGCCAGCAGCTTCCGACTTATACTACAAGAGACCCAGTACTTC,CASSFRLILQETQYF
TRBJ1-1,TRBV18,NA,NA,TGTGCCAGCTCACCAGGGACTCGGATGGAGGCTTTCTTT,CASSPGTRMEAFF
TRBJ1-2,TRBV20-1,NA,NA,TGCAGTGCTAGTAGGTCCGGTGTCGGGTATGGCTACACCTTC,CSASRSGVGYGYTF
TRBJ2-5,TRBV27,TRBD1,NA,TGTGCCAGCAGACACGGACAGGGTTCTGCCCAGTACTTC,CASRHGQGSAQYF
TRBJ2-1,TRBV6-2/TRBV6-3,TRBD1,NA,TGTGCCAGCATCCCGGGTCCGGGACAGGGGTCGGATGAGCAGTTCTTC,CASIPGPGQGSDEQFF
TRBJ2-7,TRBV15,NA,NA,TGTGCCACCAGCGTTGCGGGGTCGGCCTACGAGCAGTACTTC,CATSVAGSAYEQYF
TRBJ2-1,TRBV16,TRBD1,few,TGTGCCAGCAGCCAATATCAGGGGGCACTCTACAATGAGCAGTTCTTC,CASSQYQGALYNEQFF
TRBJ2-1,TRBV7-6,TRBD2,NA,TGTGCCAGCAGCGAATCACAGCGGGAGATCCCCAATGAGCAGTTCTTC,CASSESQREIPNEQFF
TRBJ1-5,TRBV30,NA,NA,TGTGCCTGGAGTGTAACTGGTCGAGGGAATCAGCCCCAGCATTTT,CAWSVTGRGNQPQHF
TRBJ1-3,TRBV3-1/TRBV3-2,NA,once,TGTGCCAGCAGCCAAGATTATGGGGGGGGCTTCTCTGGAAACACCATATATTTT,CASSQDYGGGFSGNTIYF
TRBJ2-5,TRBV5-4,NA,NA,TGTGCCAGCAGCACACAGGACGAGACCCAGTACTTC,CASSTQDETQYF
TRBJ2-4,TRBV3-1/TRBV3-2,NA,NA,TGTGCCAGCAGTCAAACTAGTTGGGAAACCAAAAACATTCAGTACTTC,CASSQTSWETKNIQYF
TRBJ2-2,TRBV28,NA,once,TGTGCCAGCAAGCAGGGGGGCACCGGGGAGCTGTTTTTT,CASKQGGTGELFF
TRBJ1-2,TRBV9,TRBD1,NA,TGTGCCAGCAGCACCCGACAGGGGCGCCGGGGCTATGGCTACACCTTC,CASSTRQGRRGYGYTF
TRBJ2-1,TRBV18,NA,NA,TGTGCCAGCTCACCGTTTCCGAGCTCCTACAATGAGCAGTTCTTC,CASSPFPSSYNEQFF
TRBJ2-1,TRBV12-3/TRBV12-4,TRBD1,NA,TGTGCCAGCAGTTTCACAGGGGGTGAGCAGTTCTTC,CASSFTGGEQFF
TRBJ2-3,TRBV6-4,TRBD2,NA,TGTGCCAGCAGTGTGGGACTAGGAACAGATACGCAGTATTTT,CASSVGLGTDTQYF
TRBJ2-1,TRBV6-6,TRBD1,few,TGTGCCAGCAGATCGGACAGGAGTTCCTACAATGAGCAGTTCTTC,CASRSDRSSYNEQFF
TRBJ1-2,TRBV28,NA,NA,TGTGCCAGCAGCCCCCCGGGGGGGGTACTTTCGAGCTACACCTTC,CASSPPGGVLSSYTF
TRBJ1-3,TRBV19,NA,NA,TGTGCCAGTAGCCCTTCCAGGGATGGAAACACCATATATTTT,CASSPSRDGNTIYF
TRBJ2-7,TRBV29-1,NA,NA,TGCAGCGCTGAGTTATCCTACGAGCAGTACTTC,CSAELSYEQYF
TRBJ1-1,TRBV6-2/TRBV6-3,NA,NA,TGTGCCAGCAGTTCTACCCGGGGTGGAACTGAAGCTTTCTTT,CASSSTRGGTEAFF
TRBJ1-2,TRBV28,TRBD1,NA,TGTGCCAGCACCAGGGGGTTGGGGGAGGATGGCTACACCTTC,CASTRGLGEDGYTF
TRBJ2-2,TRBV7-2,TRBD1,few,TGTGCCAGCAGCTTAACCAGGACAGGCACCGGGGAGCTGTTTTTT,CASSLTRTGTGELFF
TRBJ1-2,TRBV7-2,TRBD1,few,TGTGCCAGCAGCCCAGGGGACAGGGCACGGGGCTACACCTTC,CASSPGDRARGYTF
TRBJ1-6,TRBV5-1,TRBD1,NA,TGCGCCAGCAGCAACGGACAGGGCTGGAATTCACCCCTCCACTTT,CASSNGQGWNSPLHF
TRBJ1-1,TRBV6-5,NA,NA,TGTGCCAGCAGAGACCCGGACCAGGGAGAAGCTTTCTTT,CASRDPDQGEAFF
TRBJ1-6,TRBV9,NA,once,TGTGCCAGCAGCGTAGGGGGCGAACATAATTCACCCCTCCACTTT,CASSVGGEHNSPLHF
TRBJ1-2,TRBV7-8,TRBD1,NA,TGTGCCAGCAGCGCGGACAGGGGTTACGATGGCTACACCTTC,CASSADRGYDGYTF
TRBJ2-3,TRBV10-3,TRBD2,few,TGTGCCATCAGTGAGGGACTAGCGGGCCCCCCGGGGACGCAGTATTTT,CAISEGLAGPPGTQYF
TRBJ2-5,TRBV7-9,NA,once,TGTGCCAGCAGCTTAGGGACTAACCAAGAGACCCAGTACTTC,CASSLGTNQETQYF
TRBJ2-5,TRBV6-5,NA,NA,TGTGCCAGCAGTACACTAGGGGGGGGCCAAGAGACCCAGTACTTC,CASSTLGGGQETQYF
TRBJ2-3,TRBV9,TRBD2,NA,TGTGCCAGCAGCGTAGGCGGTGCGGGAGCCCCAGATACGCAGTATTTT,CASSVGGAGAPDTQYF
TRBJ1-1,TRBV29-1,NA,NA,TGCAGCGTTGAAGAGGGGTCGGGGGGCGTAAGTAACACTGAAGCTTTCTTT,CSVEEGSGGVSNTEAFF
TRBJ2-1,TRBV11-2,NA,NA,TGTGCCAGCAGCGCCCGGACTATGAGCTCCTACAATGAGCAGTTCTTC,CASSARTMSSYNEQFF
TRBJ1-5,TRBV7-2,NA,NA,TGTGCCAGCAGCTTAGGTTGGCAGGGATGGCAGCCCCAGCATTTT,CASSLGWQGWQPQHF
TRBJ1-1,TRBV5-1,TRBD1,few,TGCGCCAGCAGCTTGTTTACAGGGGCGGACACTGAAGCTTTCTTT,CASSLFTGADTEAFF